The rows below give T cell receptor beta chains drawn from one sample of a study of blood T cells in healthy people across ages. TCRdb itself ran the 5' RACE reads through MiXCR, one entry per CDR3 protein. The profile shows under 1,000,000 distinct CDR3 sequences, 36% of them singletons. Sequencing input: blood. These TCRs come from a man in his late teens or twenties in good health. CDR3s include the opening cysteine and the closing phenylalanine or tryptophan. The D gene is left open where the match is weak. Clone size appears in some rows only: once, few, many, or a class for an expanded clone.

clone size	V gene	J gene	D gene	CDR3 protein
NA	TRBV7-9	TRBJ1-5	NA	CASSPPPPQPQHF
NA	TRBV20-1	TRBJ2-3	TRBD2	CSARESSGGLDTQYF
NA	TRBV6-2/TRBV6-3	TRBJ1-2	NA	CASSYSAGDNGYTF
once	TRBV6-5	NA	NA	CVTSRGKETQYF
many	TRBV7-2	TRBJ2-3	TRBD1	CASSLGDRDTQYF
NA	TRBV2	TRBJ2-6	NA	CASNLGSSGANVLTF
many	TRBV12-3/TRBV12-4	TRBJ2-5	TRBD2	CASSPKTSGVLKTQYF
NA	TRBV6-5	NA	NA	CASSYLDNSYEQYF
NA	TRBV10-3	TRBJ1-2	TRBD1	CAISDTGTAYGYTF
few	TRBV7-3	TRBJ2-1	NA	CASSLWDNNEQFF
NA	TRBV12-3/TRBV12-4	TRBJ2-3	NA	CASGSLGGTDTQYF
once	TRBV7-9	TRBJ1-1	TRBD1	CASSSWTGDTEAFF
many	TRBV9	TRBJ2-5	TRBD2	CASSPRGGYETQYF
many	TRBV29-1	TRBJ2-3	NA	CSVRTQANTQYF
many	TRBV28	TRBJ1-2	TRBD1	CASWTGDLLYGYTF
many	TRBV12-3/TRBV12-4	TRBJ2-7	NA	CASSFGGFGDEQYF
NA	TRBV7-2	TRBJ1-2	NA	CASSLQGSYDYGYTF
many	TRBV5-1	TRBJ1-6	TRBD1	CASGDRVNSPLHF
few	TRBV27	TRBJ2-7	NA	CASSLSPDRSDYEQYF
NA	TRBV12-3/TRBV12-4	TRBJ2-3	TRBD2	CASSFSGGSTETQYF
NA	TRBV9	TRBJ1-6	NA	CASSVGGSPLHF